One and the same sample provided the 6 T cell receptor beta chains below, sequenced in a study of memory CD4+ T cells and cytomegalovirus serostatus. The sort gate was single viable CD3+CD4+CD8-CD45RO+ cells for memory CD4+ T cells. Sequencing was performed with immunoSEQ multiplex PCR; in TCRdb, only in-frame clones are kept and a portion is missing. Here the sample spans 25,000 to 35,000 clones, more than 60% being singletons. The sequenced sample was memory CD4+ T cells from blood. These TCRs come from an adult in good health and CMV-seronegative.

V usage is TRBV7-2 and J usage is TRBJ2-3; 8 bases fit TRBD1. Germline V gene lookup returns CDR1 SGHTA and CDR2 FQGNSA. V was clipped by 5 bases and J by 3 bases; unmatched bases: 4. The CDR3 contains 14 residues. CDR3 nucleotides: TGTGCCAGCAGCCCCGGACAGGGAACAGATACGCAGTATTTT. It is translated as CASSPGQGTDTQYF.

This clone was seen only once. This chain connects TRBV9 to TRBJ2-2; D not resolved. Trimming left V 2 bases short and J 2 bases short, with 7 bases between. Germline values: CDR1 SGDLS, CDR2 YYNGEE. The CDR3 runs to 14 residues. CDR3 in DNA: TGTGCCAGCAGCGTTAACCTCAACACCGGGGAGCTGTTTTTT. Translation gives CASSVNLNTGELFF.

The chain employs TRBV19 and TRBJ2-7, with D maybe TRBD1 (6 bases). Germline CDR1 and CDR2: LNHDA and SQIVND (reference sequence). V lost 4 bases and J lost 3, with 13 bases in between. The CDR3 consists of 14 residues. In DNA, the CDR3 is TGTGCCAGTAGTACCCCAGGGGTGAGCTACGAGCAGTACTTC. As protein: CASSTPGVSYEQYF. The full variable domain, rest sourced from reference TRBV19 and TRBJ2-7, is DGGITQSPKYLFRKEGQNVTLSCEQNLNHDAMYWYRQDPGQGLRLIYYSQIVNDFQKGDIAEGYSVSREKKESFPLTVTSAQKNPTAFYLCASSTPGVSYEQYFGPGTRLTVT.

The chain uses TRBV2 and TRBJ1-2, with D maybe TRBD1 (6 bases). The CDR3 loop spans 14 amino acids. Germline values: CDR1 SNHLY, CDR2 FYNNEI. With 0 bases removed from V and 7 bases from J, the gap between germline ends came to 12 bases. The CDR3 reads CASSEATGIGGYTF. The CDR3 DNA sequence: TGTGCCAGCAGTGAAGCGACAGGAATCGGTGGCTACACCTTC.

The V call is TRBV6-6, the J call TRBJ1-2, with D uncertain. There are 13 residues in the CDR3. V lost 6 bases to trimming and J lost 5 bases, with 13 bases between them. Germline CDR1 and CDR2: MNHNY and SVGAGI (reference sequence). The CDR3 sequence is CASSENSLYGYTF. The CDR3 coding sequence is TGTGCCAGCAGCGAGAACAGCCTTTATGGCTACACCTTC.

This clone has only a few counts. The rearrangement links TRBV5-1 to TRBJ1-3; D is undetermined. V lost 5 bases and J 3 bases, leaving 9 bases between the germline ends. The CDR3 has 13 residues. The germline CDR1 and CDR2 sequences are SGHRS and YFSETQ. The CDR3, as DNA: TGCGCCAGCAGTGATTACGGTGGAAACACCATATATTTT. Protein sequence: CASSDYGGNTIYF.